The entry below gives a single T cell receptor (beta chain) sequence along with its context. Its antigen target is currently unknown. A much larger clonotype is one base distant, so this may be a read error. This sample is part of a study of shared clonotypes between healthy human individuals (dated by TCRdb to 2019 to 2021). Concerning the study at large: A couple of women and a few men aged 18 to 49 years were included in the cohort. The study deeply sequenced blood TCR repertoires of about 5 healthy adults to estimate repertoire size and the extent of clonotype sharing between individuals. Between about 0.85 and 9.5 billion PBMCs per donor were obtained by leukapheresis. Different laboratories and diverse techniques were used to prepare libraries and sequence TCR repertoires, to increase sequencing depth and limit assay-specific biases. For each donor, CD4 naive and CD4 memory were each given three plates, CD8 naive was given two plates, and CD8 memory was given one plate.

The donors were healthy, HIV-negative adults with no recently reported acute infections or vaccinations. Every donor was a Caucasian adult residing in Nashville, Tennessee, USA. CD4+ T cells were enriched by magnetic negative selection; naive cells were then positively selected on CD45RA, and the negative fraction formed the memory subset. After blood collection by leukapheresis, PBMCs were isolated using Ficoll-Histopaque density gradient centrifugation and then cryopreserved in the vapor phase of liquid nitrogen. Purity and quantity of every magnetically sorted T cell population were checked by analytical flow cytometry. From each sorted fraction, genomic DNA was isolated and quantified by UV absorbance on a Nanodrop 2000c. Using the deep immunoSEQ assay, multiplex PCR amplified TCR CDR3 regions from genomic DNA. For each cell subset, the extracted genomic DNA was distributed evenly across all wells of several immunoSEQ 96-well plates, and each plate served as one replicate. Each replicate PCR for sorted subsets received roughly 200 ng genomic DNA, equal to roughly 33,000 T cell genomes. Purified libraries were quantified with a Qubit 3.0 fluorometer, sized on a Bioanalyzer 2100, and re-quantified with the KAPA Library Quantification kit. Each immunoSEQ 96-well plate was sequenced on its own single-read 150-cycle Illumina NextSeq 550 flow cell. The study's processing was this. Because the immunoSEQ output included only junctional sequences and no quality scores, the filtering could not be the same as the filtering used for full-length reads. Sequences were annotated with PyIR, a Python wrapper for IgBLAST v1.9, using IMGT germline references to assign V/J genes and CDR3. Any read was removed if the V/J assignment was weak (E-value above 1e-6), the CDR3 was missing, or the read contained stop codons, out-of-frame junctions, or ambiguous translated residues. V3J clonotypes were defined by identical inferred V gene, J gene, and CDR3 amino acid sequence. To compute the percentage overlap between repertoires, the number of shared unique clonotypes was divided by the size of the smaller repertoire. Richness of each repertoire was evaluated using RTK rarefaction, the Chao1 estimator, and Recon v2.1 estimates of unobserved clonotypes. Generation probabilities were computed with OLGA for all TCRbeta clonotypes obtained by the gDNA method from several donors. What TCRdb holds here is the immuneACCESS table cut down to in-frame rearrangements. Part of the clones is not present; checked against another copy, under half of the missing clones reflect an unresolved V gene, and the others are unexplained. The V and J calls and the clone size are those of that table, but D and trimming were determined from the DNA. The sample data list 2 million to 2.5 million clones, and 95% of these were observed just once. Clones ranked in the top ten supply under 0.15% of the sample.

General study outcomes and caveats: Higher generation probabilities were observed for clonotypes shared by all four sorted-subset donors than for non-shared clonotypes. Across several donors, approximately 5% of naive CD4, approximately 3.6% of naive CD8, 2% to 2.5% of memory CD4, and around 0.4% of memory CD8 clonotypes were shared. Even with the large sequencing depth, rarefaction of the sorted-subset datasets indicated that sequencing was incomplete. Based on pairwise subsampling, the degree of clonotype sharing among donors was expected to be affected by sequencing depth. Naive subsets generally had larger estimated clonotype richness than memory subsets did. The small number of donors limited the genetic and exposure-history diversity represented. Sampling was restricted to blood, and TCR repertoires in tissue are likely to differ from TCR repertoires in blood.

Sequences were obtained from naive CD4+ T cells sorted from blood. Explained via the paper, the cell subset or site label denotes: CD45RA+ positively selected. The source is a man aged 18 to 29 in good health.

CDR3 region: CASSPRVNTEAFF. The DNA sequence is TGTGCCAGCAGCCCAAGGGTGAACACTGAAGCTTTCTTT. Recombination joined TRBV6-5 with TRBJ1-1, with the identity of the D gene unclear. Reading from cysteine to phenylalanine, the CDR3 counts 13 amino acids. Only the CDR3 region is kept as DNA, spanning 39 bases read in frame from base 1. V lost 6 bases and J lost 0 bases; the stretch between them is 8 bases long. Sequences MNHEY (CDR1) and SVGAGI (CDR2) are obtained from the germline V gene.